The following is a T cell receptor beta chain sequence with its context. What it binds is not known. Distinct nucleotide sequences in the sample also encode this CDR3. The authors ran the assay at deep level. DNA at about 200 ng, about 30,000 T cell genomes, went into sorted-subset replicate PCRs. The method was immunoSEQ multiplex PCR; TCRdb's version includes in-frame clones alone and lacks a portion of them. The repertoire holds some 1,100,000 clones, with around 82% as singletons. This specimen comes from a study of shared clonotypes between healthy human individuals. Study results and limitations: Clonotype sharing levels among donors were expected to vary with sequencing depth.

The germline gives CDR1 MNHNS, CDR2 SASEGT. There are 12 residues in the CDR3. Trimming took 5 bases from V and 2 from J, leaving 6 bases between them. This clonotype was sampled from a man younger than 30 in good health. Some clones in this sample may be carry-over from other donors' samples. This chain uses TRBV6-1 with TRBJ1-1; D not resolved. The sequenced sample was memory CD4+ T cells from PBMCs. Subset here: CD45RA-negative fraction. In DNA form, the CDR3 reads TGTGCCAGCAGTTTCCAAAACACTGAAGCTTTCTTT. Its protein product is CASSFQNTEAFF.